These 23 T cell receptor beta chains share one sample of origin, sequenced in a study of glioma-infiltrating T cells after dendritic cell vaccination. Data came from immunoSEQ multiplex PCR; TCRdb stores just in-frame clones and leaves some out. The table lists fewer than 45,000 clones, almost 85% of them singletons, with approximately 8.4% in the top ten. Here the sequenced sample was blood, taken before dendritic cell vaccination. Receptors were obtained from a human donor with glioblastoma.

In DNA form, the CDR3 reads TGTGCCAGCAGTGAAGCCATCCCGCAGGGGATTAATGAAAAACTGTTTTTT. Protein: CASSEAIPQGINEKLFF. The gene calls are TRBV2 and TRBJ1-4; TRBD1 is a possible D gene (6 bases). V lost 0 bases and J 4 bases, leaving 15 bases between the germline ends. Germline-derived CDR1 and CDR2 are SNHLY and FYNNEI. The CDR3 runs to 17 residues.

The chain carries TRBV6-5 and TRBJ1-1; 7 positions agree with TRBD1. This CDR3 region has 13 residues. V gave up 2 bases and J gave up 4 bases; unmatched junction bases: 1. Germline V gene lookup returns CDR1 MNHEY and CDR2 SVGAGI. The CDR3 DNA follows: TGTGCCAGCAGTTACCAGGGGGGCACTGAAGCTTTCTTT. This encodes CASSYQGGTEAFF.

The CDR3 region has the DNA TGTGCCAGCAGCTGGCACATCAATGAGCAGTTCTTC. It translates to CASSWHINEQFF. The chain recombines TRBV5-5 with TRBJ2-1; D gene ambiguous. Trimming left V 3 bases short and J 6 bases short, with 7 bases between. CDR1 is SGHKS and CDR2 is YYEKEE in the germline V gene (reference sequence). This CDR3 is built from 12 residues.

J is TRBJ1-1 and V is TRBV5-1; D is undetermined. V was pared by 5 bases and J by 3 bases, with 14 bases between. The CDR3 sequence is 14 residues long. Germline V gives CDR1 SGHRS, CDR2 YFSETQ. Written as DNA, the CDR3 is TGCGCCAGCAGAACGGGAGGGAGCGACACTGAAGCTTTCTTT. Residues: CASRTGGSDTEAFF.

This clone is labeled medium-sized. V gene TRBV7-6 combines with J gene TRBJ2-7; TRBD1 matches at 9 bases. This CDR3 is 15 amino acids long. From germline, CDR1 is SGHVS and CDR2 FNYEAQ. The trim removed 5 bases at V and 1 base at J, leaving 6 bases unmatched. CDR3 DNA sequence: TGTGCCAGCAGCGTAGGGACAGGGAAGTCCTACGAGCAGTACTTC. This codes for CASSVGTGKSYEQYF.

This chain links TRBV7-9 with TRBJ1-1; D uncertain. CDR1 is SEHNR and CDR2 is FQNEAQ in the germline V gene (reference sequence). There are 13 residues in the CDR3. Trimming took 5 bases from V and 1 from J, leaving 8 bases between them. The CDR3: CASSSEGNTEAFF. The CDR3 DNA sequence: TGTGCCAGCAGCAGCGAGGGGAACACTGAAGCTTTCTTT.

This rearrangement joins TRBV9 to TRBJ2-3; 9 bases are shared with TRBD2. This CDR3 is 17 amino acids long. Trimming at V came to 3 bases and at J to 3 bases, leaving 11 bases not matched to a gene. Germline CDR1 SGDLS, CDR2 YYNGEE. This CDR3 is CASSATGRGGLTDTQYF. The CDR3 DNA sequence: TGTGCCAGCAGCGCCACTGGGCGGGGGGGCCTGACAGATACGCAGTATTTT.

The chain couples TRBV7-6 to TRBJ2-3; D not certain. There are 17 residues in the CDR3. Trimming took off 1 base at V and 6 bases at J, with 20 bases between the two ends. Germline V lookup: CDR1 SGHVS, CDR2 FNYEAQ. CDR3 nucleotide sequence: TGTGCCAGCAGCTTAGACGGAATCGGGTTAGACTTTGATACGCAGTATTTT. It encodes CASSLDGIGLDFDTQYF.

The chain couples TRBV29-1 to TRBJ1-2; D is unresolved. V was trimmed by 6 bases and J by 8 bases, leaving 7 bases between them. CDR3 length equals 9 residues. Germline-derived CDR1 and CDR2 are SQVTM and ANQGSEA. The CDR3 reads CSVSSGYTF. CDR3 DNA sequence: TGCAGCGTAAGCTCCGGCTACACCTTC.

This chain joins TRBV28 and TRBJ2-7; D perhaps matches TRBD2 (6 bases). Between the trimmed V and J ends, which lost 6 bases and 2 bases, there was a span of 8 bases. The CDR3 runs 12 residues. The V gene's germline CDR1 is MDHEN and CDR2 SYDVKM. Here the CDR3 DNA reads TGTGCCAGCAGGGGGAGGCCCTACGAGCAGTACTTC. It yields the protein CASRGRPYEQYF.

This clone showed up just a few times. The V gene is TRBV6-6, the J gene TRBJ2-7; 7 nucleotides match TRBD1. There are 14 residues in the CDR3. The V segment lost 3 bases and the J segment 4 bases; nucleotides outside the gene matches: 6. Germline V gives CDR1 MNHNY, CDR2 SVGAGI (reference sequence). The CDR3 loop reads CASSYRDSPYEQYF. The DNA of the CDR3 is TGTGCCAGCAGTTATCGGGACAGCCCATACGAGCAGTACTTC.

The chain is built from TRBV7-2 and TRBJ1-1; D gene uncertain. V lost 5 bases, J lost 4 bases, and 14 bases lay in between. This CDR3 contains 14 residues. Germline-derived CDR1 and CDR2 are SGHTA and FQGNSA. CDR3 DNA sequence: TGTGCCAGCAGCCTAGAGGCGGGAACCACTGAAGCTTTCTTT. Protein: CASSLEAGTTEAFF.

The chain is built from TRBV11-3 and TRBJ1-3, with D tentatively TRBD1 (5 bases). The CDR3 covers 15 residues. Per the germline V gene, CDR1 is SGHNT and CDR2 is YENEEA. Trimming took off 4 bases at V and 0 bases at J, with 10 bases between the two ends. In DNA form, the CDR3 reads TGTGCCAGCAGCTCGCCCGACAGCTCTGGAAACACCATATATTTT. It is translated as CASSSPDSSGNTIYF.

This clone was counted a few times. DNA for the CDR3: TGTGCCAGCAGCGTCGGGACAGGGAATAAGCCCCAGCATTTT. Its translation is CASSVGTGNKPQHF. This chain links TRBV5-4 with TRBJ1-5; 9 bases map to TRBD1. V was clipped by 4 bases and J by 8 bases; unmatched bases: 7. Germline V gene data show CDR1 as SGHNT and CDR2 as YYREEE (reference sequence). The CDR3 has 14 amino acids.

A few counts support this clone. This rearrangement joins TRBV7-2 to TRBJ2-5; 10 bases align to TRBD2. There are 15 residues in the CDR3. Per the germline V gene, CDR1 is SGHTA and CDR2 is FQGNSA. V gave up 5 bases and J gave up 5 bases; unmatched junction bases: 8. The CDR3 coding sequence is TGTGCCAGCAGCGTATCTAGCGGGGGCGTCGAGACCCAGTACTTC. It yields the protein CASSVSSGGVETQYF. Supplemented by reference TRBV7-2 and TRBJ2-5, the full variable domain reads GAGVSQSPSNKVTEKGKDVELRCDPISGHTALYWYRQSLGQGLEFLIYFQGNSAPDKSGLPSDRFSAERTGGSVSTLTIQRTQQEDSAVYLCASSVSSGGVETQYFGPGTRLLVL.

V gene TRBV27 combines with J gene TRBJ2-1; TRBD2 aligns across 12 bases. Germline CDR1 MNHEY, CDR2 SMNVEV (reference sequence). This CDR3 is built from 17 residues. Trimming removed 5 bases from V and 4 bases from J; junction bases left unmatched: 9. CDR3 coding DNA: TGTGCCAGCAGTCACGAGGCTAGCGGGGGGGCGTACAATGAGCAGTTCTTC. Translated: CASSHEASGGAYNEQFF.

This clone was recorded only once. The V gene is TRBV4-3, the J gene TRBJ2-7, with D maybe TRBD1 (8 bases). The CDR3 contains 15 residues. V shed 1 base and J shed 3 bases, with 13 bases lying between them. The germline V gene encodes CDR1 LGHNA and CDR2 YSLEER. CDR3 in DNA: TGCGCCAGCAGCCAAGCGGGAGGACAGGGCTACGAGCAGTACTTC. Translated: CASSQAGGQGYEQYF.

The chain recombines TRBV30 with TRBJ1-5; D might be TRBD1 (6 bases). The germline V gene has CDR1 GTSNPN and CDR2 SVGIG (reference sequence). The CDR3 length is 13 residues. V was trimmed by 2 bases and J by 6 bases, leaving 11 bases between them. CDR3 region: CAWSTRGGQPQHF. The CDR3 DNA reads TGTGCCTGGAGTACGAGGGGGGGTCAGCCCCAGCATTTT.

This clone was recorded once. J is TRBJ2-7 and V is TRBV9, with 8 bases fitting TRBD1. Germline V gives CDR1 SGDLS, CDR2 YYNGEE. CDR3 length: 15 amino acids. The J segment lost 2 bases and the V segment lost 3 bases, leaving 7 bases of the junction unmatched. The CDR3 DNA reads TGTGCCAGCAGCGCCAGGACAGGGCGGGCCTACGAGCAGTACTTC. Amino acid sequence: CASSARTGRAYEQYF.

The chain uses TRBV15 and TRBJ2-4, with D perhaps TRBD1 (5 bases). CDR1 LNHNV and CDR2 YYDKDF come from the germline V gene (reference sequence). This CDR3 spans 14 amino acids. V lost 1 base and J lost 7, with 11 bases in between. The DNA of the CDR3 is TGTGCCACCAGCAGAGCCAGGGAAAGGAACATTCAGTACTTC. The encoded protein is CATSRARERNIQYF.

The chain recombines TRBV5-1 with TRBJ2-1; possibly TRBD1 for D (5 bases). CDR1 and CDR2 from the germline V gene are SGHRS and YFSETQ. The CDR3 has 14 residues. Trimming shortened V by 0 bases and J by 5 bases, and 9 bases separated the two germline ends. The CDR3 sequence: CASSLAQGHNEQFF. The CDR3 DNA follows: TGCGCCAGCAGCTTGGCGCAGGGTCACAATGAGCAGTTCTTC.

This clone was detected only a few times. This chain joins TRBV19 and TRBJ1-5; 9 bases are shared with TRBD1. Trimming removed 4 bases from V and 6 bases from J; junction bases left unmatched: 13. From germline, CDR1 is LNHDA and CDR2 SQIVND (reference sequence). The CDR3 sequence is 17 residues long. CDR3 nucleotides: TGTGCCAGTAGTACCCCCGGGACAGGGAGGTTAAGTCAGCCCCAGCATTTT. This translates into CASSTPGTGRLSQPQHF.

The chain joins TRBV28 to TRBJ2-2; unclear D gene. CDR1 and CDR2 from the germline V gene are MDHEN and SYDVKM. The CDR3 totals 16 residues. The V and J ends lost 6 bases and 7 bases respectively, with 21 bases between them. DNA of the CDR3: TGTGCCAGCAGAAGCAATGGTTTCGCGGTTCTCGGGGAGCTGTTTTTT. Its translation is CASRSNGFAVLGELFF. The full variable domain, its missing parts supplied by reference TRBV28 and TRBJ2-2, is DVKVTQSSRYLVKRTGEKVFLECVQDMDHENMFWYRQDPGLGLRLIYFSYDVKMKEKGDIPEGYSVSREKKERFSLILESASTNQTSMYLCASRSNGFAVLGELFFGEGSRLTVL.